This entry lists 22 T cell receptor beta chains sequenced from one sample in a study of low-dose radiotherapy and immunotherapy resistance in tumors. The sample's time point: before trial treatment. TRAV- and TRBV-specific primers primed first-strand cDNA, covering alpha and beta chains. TCRs underwent around 20 PCR cycles of amplification with a constant-region primer and V-primer adapter. MiXCR, run by TCRdb on the reads, gives a single entry per CDR3 protein. The table shows nearly 95,000 distinct CDR3 sequences, with under 10% occurring only once. This specimen was PBMCs, taken before treatment. Receptors originate from a male donor with prostate cancer.

This clonotype was observed at least ten times. The V call is TRBV15, the J call TRBJ2-1; TRBD2 aligns across 7 bases. The trim removed 4 bases at V and 8 bases at J, leaving 17 bases unmatched. The CDR3 has 17 amino acids. Per germline, CDR1 LNHNV and CDR2 YYDKDF (reference sequence). CDR3 sequence: CATSTSTGTTRWDEQFF. Written as DNA, the CDR3 is TGTGCCACCAGCACCTCCACCGGGACTACGCGTTGGGATGAGCAGTTCTTC.

This clonotype was picked up many times. The chain is built from TRBV4-1 and TRBJ2-1, with 9 bases aligning to TRBD2. This CDR3 has 16 residues. Germline CDR1 MGHRA, CDR2 YSYEKL. V was clipped by 1 base and J by 4 bases; unmatched bases: 5. For the CDR3, the DNA is TGCGCCAGCAGCCAAGGAGTTAGCGGGAGTTACAATGAGCAGTTCTTC. Amino acid sequence: CASSQGVSGSYNEQFF.

This clonotype was seen many times. The chain employs TRBV29-1 and TRBJ1-2; D is unclear. CDR1 is SQVTM, CDR2 ANQGSEA, per germline. The CDR3 spans 12 residues. Trimming pared 3 bases from V and 3 bases from J, leaving 8 bases between. The CDR3 sequence: CSVERQDYGYTF. The CDR3, as DNA: TGCAGCGTTGAGAGGCAAGACTATGGCTACACCTTC.

This clonotype was counted many times. J is TRBJ1-5 and V is TRBV27; D not certain. From germline, CDR1 is MNHEY and CDR2 SMNVEV (reference sequence). This CDR3 contains 16 residues. V lost 2 bases and J lost 5, with 16 bases in between. CDR3 in DNA: TGTGCCAGCAGTTTAACGGGTTCTACCACCGATCAGCCCCAGCATTTT. Amino acids: CASSLTGSTTDQPQHF.

In its sample, this clonotype was seen many times. This rearrangement joins TRBV7-2 to TRBJ2-2; no reliable D call. The CDR3 contains 15 residues. Germline V gene data show CDR1 as SGHTA and CDR2 as FQGNSA. With 2 bases removed from V and 6 bases from J, the gap between germline ends came to 13 bases. CDR3 DNA sequence: TGTGCCAGCAGCTTAAAACCACCTTCGGCCGGGGAGCTGTTTTTT. It translates to CASSLKPPSAGELFF. The full variable domain, in which reference TRBV7-2 and TRBJ2-2 provide the parts outside the CDR3, is GAGVSQSPSNKVTEKGKDVELRCDPISGHTALYWYRQSLGQGLEFLIYFQGNSAPDKSGLPSDRFSAERTGGSVSTLTIQRTQQEDSAVYLCASSLKPPSAGELFFGEGSRLTVL.

This clonotype was observed at least ten times. The chain uses TRBV19 and TRBJ2-2, with D possibly TRBD2 on 6 matching bases. The CDR3 length is 11 residues. The V end was cut by 9 bases, the J end by 6 bases, with 8 bases between. The germline CDR1 and CDR2 sequences are LNHDA and SQIVND (reference sequence). For the CDR3, the DNA is TGTGCCAGCAGACTAGCCGGGGAGCTGTTTTTT. This codes for CASRLAGELFF.

This clonotype was recorded at least ten times. DNA of the CDR3: TGTGCCAGCAGACCCCAGGGTAGGGGCGAGCAGTACTTC. Encoded protein: CASRPQGRGEQYF. The chain employs TRBV27 and TRBJ2-7; weak D call: TRBD1 (5 bases). CDR1 and CDR2 (germline): MNHEY, SMNVEV (reference sequence). The CDR3 runs 13 residues. The germline V and J ends were trimmed by 6 bases and 6 bases, with 15 bases remaining between them.

This clonotype has at least ten counts. This chain links TRBV2 with TRBJ2-2; D possibly corresponds to TRBD2 (5 bases). Trimming shortened V by 7 bases and J by 5 bases, and 14 bases separated the two germline ends. Germline CDR1 reads SNHLY; CDR2 reads FYNNEI. This CDR3 contains 14 residues. CDR3 DNA: TGTGCCAGCACCCTAAAGACGGGGACCGGGGAGCTGTTTTTT. Protein product: CASTLKTGTGELFF.

Ten or more counts support this clonotype. DNA of the CDR3: TGTGCCAGCACCCTGGCGGGGATTTTCCCCCGCGGCTACACCTTC. This translates into CASTLAGIFPRGYTF. The chain recombines TRBV5-6 with TRBJ1-2; D gene ambiguous. This CDR3 spans 15 amino acids. Deletions cut 6 bases from V and 8 bases from J, with 23 bases between. CDR1 and CDR2 from the germline V gene are SGHDT and YYEEEE.

Many counts were recorded for this clonotype. J is TRBJ2-1 and V is TRBV4-3; no definite D call. CDR1 is LGHNA, CDR2 YSLEER, per germline. The CDR3 has 17 amino acids. V lost 0 bases and J 6 bases, leaving 18 bases between the germline ends. Written as DNA, the CDR3 is TGCGCCAGCAGCCAAGATCGCGGATTTCTAGGTGGCAATGAGCAGTTCTTC. Translating it yields CASSQDRGFLGGNEQFF.

This clonotype was recorded at least ten times. An end of the junction differs from the germline gene, which may be a read error. The rearrangement uses TRBV13 and TRBJ2-1; D unresolved. The CDR3 totals 12 residues. Germline lookup yields CDR1 PRHDT and CDR2 FYEKMQ (reference sequence). Here the CDR3 reads CASSLGRQSSHF. The DNA of the CDR3 is TGTGCCAGCAGCTTAGGTCGGCAGAGCTCCCACTTC.

The sample holds many counts of this clonotype. The J gene is TRBJ2-5, the V gene TRBV7-8; no clear D gene. This CDR3 is 13 amino acids long. The V end lost 5 bases, the J end lost 2 bases, and 9 bases lay between the germline ends. Germline CDR1 is SGHVS and CDR2 is FQNEAQ. CDR3 region: CASSLPGQETQYF. As DNA, the CDR3 is TGTGCCAGCAGCCTCCCCGGGCAAGAGACCCAGTACTTC.

The chain has TRBV28 and TRBJ2-2; either TRBD1 or TRBD2 may fit D (6 bases each). Trimming stripped 5 bases from V and 6 bases from J, with 13 bases between. This CDR3 is 14 amino acids long. The germline gives CDR1 MDHEN, CDR2 SYDVKM. In nucleotides, the CDR3 is TGTGCCAGCAGTCGCGGGACAATCCCCGGGGAGCTGTTTTTT. The encoded protein is CASSRGTIPGELFF.

This clonotype was recorded at least ten times. V usage is TRBV5-1 and J usage is TRBJ2-5, with 7 bases identical to TRBD1. In germline, CDR1 is SGHRS, CDR2 YFSETQ. J gave up 0 bases and V 0 bases, and 2 bases lay outside the gene matches. The CDR3 loop spans 15 amino acids. DNA of the CDR3: TGCGCCAGCAGCTTGGGAGGGACAGACCAAGAGACCCAGTACTTC. Translation: CASSLGGTDQETQYF.

This clonotype was seen repeatedly, ten times or more. The J gene is TRBJ2-4, the V gene TRBV7-2, with a possible D match to TRBD1 (5 bases). The CDR3 totals 17 residues. Per germline, CDR1 SGHTA and CDR2 FQGNSA. Trimming removed 4 bases at V and 0 bases at J, with 16 bases between. CDR3 nucleotide sequence: TGTGCCAGCAGCTCCTCAGGGTGGGAAGGAGCCAAAAACATTCAGTACTTC. This sequence encodes CASSSSGWEGAKNIQYF. The entire variable domain, with the rest obtained from reference TRBV7-2 and TRBJ2-4, is as follows: GAGVSQSPSNKVTEKGKDVELRCDPISGHTALYWYRQSLGQGLEFLIYFQGNSAPDKSGLPSDRFSAERTGGSVSTLTIQRTQQEDSAVYLCASSSSGWEGAKNIQYFGAGTRLSVL.

This clonotype was observed many times. The rearrangement uses TRBV27 and TRBJ1-3; 7 bases agree with TRBD1. This CDR3 is 15 amino acids long. V gave up 3 bases and J gave up 3 bases; unmatched junction bases: 5. The germline V gene encodes CDR1 MNHEY and CDR2 SMNVEV (reference sequence). The CDR3 DNA reads as TGTGCCAGCAGTTTGACAGGGTCTCTTGGAAACACCATATATTTT. Translated: CASSLTGSLGNTIYF.

At least ten counts were recorded for this clonotype. The chain has TRBV5-6 and TRBJ2-7, with 8 bases that match TRBD2. Germline V gives CDR1 SGHDT, CDR2 YYEEEE. The CDR3 is 13 residues long. Germline trimming cut 2 bases from V and 4 bases from J; bases unmatched to any gene: 2. CDR3 sequence (DNA): TGTGCCAGCAGCTTCAGCGGGGGATACGAGCAGTACTTC. Protein: CASSFSGGYEQYF.

Concerning this clonotype itself: This sequence may be a read error, since a much larger clone differs from it by one base. The chain uses TRBV7-2 and TRBJ2-7; no clear D gene. Germline loops: CDR1 SGHTA, CDR2 FQGNSA. V was trimmed by 5 bases and J by 7 bases, leaving 15 bases between them. The CDR3 spans 13 residues. CDR3 sequence reads: CASSPFSAGEQYF. The CDR3 DNA reads as TGTGCCAGCAGCCCCTTTTCCGCTGGTGAGCAGTACTTC.

This clonotype was seen many times. The chain joins TRBV24-1 to TRBJ2-7, with D hard to call. Germline-derived CDR1 and CDR2 are KGHDR and SFDVKD. V was trimmed by 2 bases and J by 0 bases, leaving 10 bases between them. The CDR3 covers 15 residues. The CDR3 DNA follows: TGTGCCACCAGTGATTCAGACACCTCCTCCTACGAGCAGTACTTC. Protein sequence: CATSDSDTSSYEQYF.

This clonotype was seen repeatedly, ten times or more. This rearrangement joins TRBV6-5 to TRBJ2-2; 7 nucleotides line up with TRBD1. Germline-derived CDR1 and CDR2 are MNHEY and SVGAGI. V was pared by 6 bases and J by 5 bases, with 6 bases of the junction left unmatched. The CDR3 covers 14 residues. This CDR3 reads CASRSTGTTGELFF. For the CDR3, the DNA is TGTGCCAGCAGATCGACAGGGACGACCGGGGAGCTGTTTTTT.

This clonotype came up many times. This chain connects TRBV4-1 to TRBJ2-3, with 7 bases lining up with TRBD2. Trimming removed 1 base from V and 1 base from J; junction bases left unmatched: 2. From germline, CDR1 is MGHRA and CDR2 YSYEKL. The CDR3 consists of 15 residues. The DNA for the CDR3 is TGCGCCAGCAGCCAAGTAACTAGCGGCACAGATACGCAGTATTTT. Encoded protein: CASSQVTSGTDTQYF.

At least ten counts were recorded for this clonotype. J is TRBJ2-7 and V is TRBV30; 8 nucleotides align to TRBD2. V was pared by 1 base and J by 2 bases, with 13 bases of the junction left unmatched. The CDR3 runs to 17 residues. CDR1 is GTSNPN and CDR2 is SVGIG in the germline V gene (reference sequence). The CDR3 loop reads CAWSAPPRLAQTYEQYF. For the CDR3, the DNA is TGTGCCTGGAGTGCCCCCCCGCGACTAGCGCAAACCTACGAGCAGTACTTC.